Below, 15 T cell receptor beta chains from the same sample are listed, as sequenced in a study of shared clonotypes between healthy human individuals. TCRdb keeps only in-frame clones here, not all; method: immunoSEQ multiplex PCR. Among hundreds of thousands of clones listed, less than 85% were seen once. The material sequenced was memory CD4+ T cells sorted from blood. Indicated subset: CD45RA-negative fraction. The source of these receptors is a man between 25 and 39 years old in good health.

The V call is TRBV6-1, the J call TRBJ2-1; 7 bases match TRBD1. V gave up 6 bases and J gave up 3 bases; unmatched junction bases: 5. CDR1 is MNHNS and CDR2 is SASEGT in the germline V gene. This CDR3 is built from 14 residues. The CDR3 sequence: CASRRTGHYNEQFF. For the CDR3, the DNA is TGTGCCAGCAGAAGGACAGGTCACTACAATGAGCAGTTCTTC.

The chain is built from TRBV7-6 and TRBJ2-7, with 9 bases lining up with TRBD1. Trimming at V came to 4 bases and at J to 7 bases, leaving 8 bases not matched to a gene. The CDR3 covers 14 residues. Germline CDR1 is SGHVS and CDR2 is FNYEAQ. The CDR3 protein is CASSSGQGLGEQYF. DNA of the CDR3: TGTGCCAGCAGCTCGGGACAGGGTTTGGGGGAGCAGTACTTC.

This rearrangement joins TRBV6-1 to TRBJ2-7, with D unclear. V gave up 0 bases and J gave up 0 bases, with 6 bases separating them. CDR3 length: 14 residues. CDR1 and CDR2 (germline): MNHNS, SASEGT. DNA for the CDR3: TGTGCCAGCAGTGAAGCAACAGACTCCTACGAGCAGTACTTC. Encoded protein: CASSEATDSYEQYF.

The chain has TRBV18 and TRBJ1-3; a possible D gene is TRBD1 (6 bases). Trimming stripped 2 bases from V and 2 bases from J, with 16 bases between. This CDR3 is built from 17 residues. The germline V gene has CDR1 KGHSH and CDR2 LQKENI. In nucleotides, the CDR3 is TGTGCCAGCTCACCAACACAGGGAGGCCTCCCTGGAAACACCATATATTTT. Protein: CASSPTQGGLPGNTIYF.

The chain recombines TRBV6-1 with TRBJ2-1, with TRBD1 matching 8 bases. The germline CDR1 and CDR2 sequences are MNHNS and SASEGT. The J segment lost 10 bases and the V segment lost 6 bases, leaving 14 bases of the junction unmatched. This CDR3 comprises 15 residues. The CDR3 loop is CASRWEGTGVGEQFF. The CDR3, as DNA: TGTGCCAGCAGGTGGGAAGGGACAGGCGTTGGGGAGCAGTTCTTC.

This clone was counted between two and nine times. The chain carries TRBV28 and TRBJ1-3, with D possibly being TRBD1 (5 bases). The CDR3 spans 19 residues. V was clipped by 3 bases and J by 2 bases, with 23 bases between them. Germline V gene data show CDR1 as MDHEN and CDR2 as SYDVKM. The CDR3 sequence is CASSFSPFTGEQAGNTIYF. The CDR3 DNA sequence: TGTGCCAGCAGTTTTAGCCCCTTCACGGGGGAACAGGCTGGAAACACCATATATTTT.

CDR3 amino acids: CASSYPQRILYEQYF. The CDR3 DNA is TGTGCCAGCAGCTACCCTCAGAGGATTCTCTACGAGCAGTACTTC. This sequence joins TRBV7-8 and TRBJ2-7; D is unclear. Germline V gene lookup returns CDR1 SGHVS and CDR2 FQNEAQ. The V end lost 4 bases, the J end lost 3 bases, and 16 bases lay between the germline ends. This CDR3 contains 15 residues. The whole variable domain, remainder taken from reference TRBV7-8 and TRBJ2-7, is GAGVSQSPRYKVAKRGQDVALRCDPISGHVSLFWYQQALGQGPEFLTYFQNEAQLDKSGLPSDRFFAERPEGSVSTLKIQRTQQEDSAVYLCASSYPQRILYEQYFGPGTRLTVT.

The CDR3 here is CSVAREVEQYF. Here the CDR3 DNA reads TGCAGCGTTGCTCGGGAGGTCGAGCAGTACTTC. This rearrangement joins TRBV29-1 to TRBJ2-7, with TRBD2 identical over 7 bases. CDR1 and CDR2 from the germline V gene are SQVTM and ANQGSEA. This CDR3 region has 11 residues. With V trimmed by 4 bases and J by 6 bases, 3 bases remained unmatched.

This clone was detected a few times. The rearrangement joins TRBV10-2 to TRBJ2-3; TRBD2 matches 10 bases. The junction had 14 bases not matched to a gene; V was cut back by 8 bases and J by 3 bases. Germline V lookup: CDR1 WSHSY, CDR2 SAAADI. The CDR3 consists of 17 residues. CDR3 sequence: CASFYQGLAGDTDTQYF. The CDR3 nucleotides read TGCGCCAGCTTTTACCAAGGGCTAGCGGGAGATACAGATACGCAGTATTTT.

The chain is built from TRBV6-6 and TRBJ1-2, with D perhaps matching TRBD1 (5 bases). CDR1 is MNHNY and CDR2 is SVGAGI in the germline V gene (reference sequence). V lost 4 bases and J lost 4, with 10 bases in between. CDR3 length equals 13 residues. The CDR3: CASSSLTAYGYTF. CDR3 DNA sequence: TGTGCCAGCAGTTCCTTGACAGCCTATGGCTACACCTTC.

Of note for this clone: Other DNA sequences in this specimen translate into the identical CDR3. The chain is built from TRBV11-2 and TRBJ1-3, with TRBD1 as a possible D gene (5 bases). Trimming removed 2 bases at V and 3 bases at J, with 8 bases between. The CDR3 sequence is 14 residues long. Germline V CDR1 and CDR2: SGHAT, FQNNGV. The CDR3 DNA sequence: TGTGCCAGCAGCTTAACCGGGGGTGGAAACACCATATATTTT. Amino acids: CASSLTGGGNTIYF.

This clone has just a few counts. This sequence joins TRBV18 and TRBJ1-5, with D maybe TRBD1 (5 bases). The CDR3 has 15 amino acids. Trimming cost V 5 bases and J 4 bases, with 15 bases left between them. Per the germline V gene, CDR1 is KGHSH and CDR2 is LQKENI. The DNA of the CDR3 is TGTGCCAGCTCAAACACAGGTGGGGCTAATCAGCCCCAGCATTTT. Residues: CASSNTGGANQPQHF.

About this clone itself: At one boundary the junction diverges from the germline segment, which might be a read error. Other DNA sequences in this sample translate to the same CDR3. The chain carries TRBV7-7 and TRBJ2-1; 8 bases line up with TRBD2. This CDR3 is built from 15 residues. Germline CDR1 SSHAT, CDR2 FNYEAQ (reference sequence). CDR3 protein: CASSLSGSSYNEQFF. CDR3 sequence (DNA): TGTGCTAGCAGCTTAAGCGGGAGCTCCTACAATGAGCAGTTCTTC.

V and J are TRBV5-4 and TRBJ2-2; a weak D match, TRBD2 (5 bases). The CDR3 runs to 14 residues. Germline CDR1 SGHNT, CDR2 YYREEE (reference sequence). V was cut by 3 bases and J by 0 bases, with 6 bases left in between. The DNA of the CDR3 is TGTGCCAGCAGCTCGGAGGCGAACACCGGGGAGCTGTTTTTT. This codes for CASSSEANTGELFF.

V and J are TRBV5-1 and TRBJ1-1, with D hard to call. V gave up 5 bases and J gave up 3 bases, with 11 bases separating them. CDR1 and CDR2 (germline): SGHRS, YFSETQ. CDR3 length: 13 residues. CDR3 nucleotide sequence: TGCGCCAGCAGTGAAAGTACGGACACTGAAGCTTTCTTT. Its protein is CASSESTDTEAFF.